This T cell receptor (beta chain) derives from a study of shared clonotypes between healthy human individuals. V shed 3 bases and J shed 6 bases, with 10 bases lying between them. The CDR3 runs 13 residues. Germline-derived CDR1 and CDR2 are SGHKS and YYEKEE (reference sequence). CD45RO-negative, CCR7-positively selected cells formed the naive CD8 fraction, excluding terminally differentiated effector memory CD45RA+ cells. Profiled with immunoSEQ multiplex PCR; TCRdb holds only in-frame clones, not every one. The sample contains about 870,000 clones, about 92% of which appear only once. The TCR was taken from a man aged 30-40 years in good health. Sequencing input: naive CD8+ T cells sorted from blood. The genes are TRBV5-5 and TRBJ1-5; unclear D gene. CDR3 sequence reads: CASSYWPGQPQHF. CDR3 coding DNA: TGTGCCAGCAGCTATTGGCCGGGTCAGCCCCAGCATTTT.